One sample yielded the 25 T cell receptor beta chains listed below, sequenced in a study of cytomegalovirus exposure and HLA in healthy donors. The table came from immunoSEQ multiplex PCR; TCRdb's copy has only in-frame clones and leaves some out. This table has 90,000 to 100,000 clones, around nine tenths appearing once. Material for sequencing was PBMCs. These receptors all come from a woman between 25 and 40 years old in good health and CMV-seronegative.

V usage is TRBV19 and J usage is TRBJ2-7; 7 positions agree with TRBD2. This CDR3 contains 14 residues. Germline V gene lookup returns CDR1 LNHDA and CDR2 SQIVND (reference sequence). The J segment lost 3 bases and the V segment lost 6 bases, leaving 8 bases of the junction unmatched. The CDR3 loop reads CASRGRDPYYEQYF. The CDR3 DNA is TGTGCCAGTAGAGGGAGGGACCCGTACTACGAGCAGTACTTC.

The sample holds one count of this clone. The chain joins TRBV6-1 to TRBJ2-4, with D perhaps matching TRBD2 (6 bases). V was shortened by 4 bases and J by 3 bases, with 13 bases between the two germline ends. Germline V gives CDR1 MNHNS, CDR2 SASEGT. This CDR3 spans 15 amino acids. CDR3 in DNA: TGTGCCAGCAGTGCGGAGGGTTGGAGCAAAAACATTCAGTACTTC. Protein: CASSAEGWSKNIQYF.

The chain links TRBV28 to TRBJ1-4, with a tentative D call TRBD1 (5 bases). Germline assignment: CDR1 MDHEN and CDR2 SYDVKM. This CDR3 is 16 amino acids long. V was trimmed by 5 bases and J by 11 bases, leaving 24 bases between them. The CDR3 reads CASSHRQGDRWAKLFF. In nucleotides, the CDR3 is TGTGCCAGCAGTCACAGACAAGGGGATCGTTGGGCTAAACTGTTTTTT.

The chain carries TRBV28 and TRBJ2-3; possible D gene TRBD1, 5 bases. The ends were cut back, 2 bases at V and 7 bases at J, with 7 bases in the middle. CDR1 and CDR2 (germline): MDHEN, SYDVKM. CDR3 length: 12 amino acids. CDR3 sequence (DNA): TGTGCCAGCAGTTTAACAGGAAATACGCAGTATTTT. Protein: CASSLTGNTQYF.

The V gene is TRBV5-1, the J gene TRBJ2-1; D possibly corresponds to TRBD2 (5 bases). The V gene's germline CDR1 is SGHRS and CDR2 YFSETQ. This CDR3 comprises 15 residues. Trimming removed 4 bases from V and 0 bases from J, with 11 bases in between. The chain's CDR3 is CASSDYRSSYNEQFF. The CDR3 bases are TGCGCCAGCAGCGACTACCGTAGCTCCTACAATGAGCAGTTCTTC.

The rearrangement links TRBV5-1 to TRBJ1-2, with D possibly matching TRBD1 (5 bases). The CDR3 extends over 15 amino acids. V was cut by 2 bases and J by 1 base, with 12 bases left in between. CDR1 is SGHRS, CDR2 YFSETQ, per germline. The CDR3 DNA reads TGCGCCAGCAGCTTAAAGTCAGGACATAACTATGGCTACACCTTC. As protein: CASSLKSGHNYGYTF.

The V call is TRBV5-6, the J call TRBJ1-1; 8 bases are a match to TRBD1. The CDR3 totals 18 residues. Trimming cost V 3 bases and J 4 bases; bases outside gene matches: 17. Germline CDR1 SGHDT, CDR2 YYEEEE. This chain's CDR3 is CASSSNPGTGHPRTEAFF. The CDR3 DNA reads TGTGCCAGCAGCTCCAACCCGGGGACAGGTCACCCCCGCACTGAAGCTTTCTTT.

V usage is TRBV29-1 and J usage is TRBJ1-5; TRBD1 matches 7 bases. J gave up 7 bases and V 7 bases, and 7 bases lay outside the gene matches. The CDR3 spans 12 residues. Per germline, CDR1 SQVTM and CDR2 ANQGSEA. The CDR3 here is CSGGQAGQPQHF. CDR3 in DNA: TGCAGCGGCGGACAGGCGGGGCAGCCCCAGCATTTT. Full variable domain (outside the CDR3, taken from reference TRBV29-1 and TRBJ1-5): SAVISQKPSRDICQRGTSLTIQCQVDSQVTMMFWYRQQPGQSLTLIATANQGSEATYESGFVIDKFPISRPNLTFSTLTVSNMSPEDSSIYLCSGGQAGQPQHFGDGTRLSIL.

The chain has TRBV6-5 and TRBJ1-1; D is undetermined. Germline-derived CDR1 and CDR2 are MNHEY and SVGAGI. The CDR3 is 15 residues long. Trimming took off 6 bases at V and 1 base at J, with 15 bases between the two ends. This CDR3 is CASRPDSQKNTEAFF. Written as DNA, the CDR3 is TGTGCCAGCAGACCTGATTCGCAGAAGAACACTGAAGCTTTCTTT.

The gene calls are TRBV5-6 and TRBJ1-1; the match to TRBD1 covers 7 bases. Looked up from germline, CDR1 is SGHDT and CDR2 is YYEEEE. The junction had 19 bases not matched to a gene; V was cut back by 6 bases and J by 5 bases. This CDR3 is built from 17 residues. CDR3 DNA sequence: TGTGCCAGCATAACGCGATGGATAACAGGGGACCGTACTGAAGCTTTCTTT. Translating it yields CASITRWITGDRTEAFF.

The chain joins TRBV9 to TRBJ2-2; the match to TRBD2 covers 14 bases. Germline V gene data show CDR1 as SGDLS and CDR2 as YYNGEE. Trimming at V came to 0 bases and at J to 5 bases, leaving 3 bases not matched to a gene. This CDR3 spans 17 amino acids. DNA of the CDR3: TGTGCCAGCAGCGTAGTGGGACTAGCGGGGGTTACCGGGGAGCTGTTTTTT. Residues: CASSVVGLAGVTGELFF.

The chain has TRBV7-8 and TRBJ2-5; D unresolved. Trimming left V 5 bases short and J 5 bases short, with 21 bases between. The germline CDR1 and CDR2 sequences are SGHVS and FQNEAQ. This CDR3 spans 16 amino acids. CDR3 coding DNA: TGTGCCAGCAGCCAAGGCGGATTGAGGTCGAGTGAGACCCAGTACTTC. Amino acids: CASSQGGLRSSETQYF.

CDR3 nucleotides: TGTGCCAGCAGCGTAGCGATCACCGGAGGAATAAATGAGCAGTTCTTC. Translating it yields CASSVAITGGINEQFF. The chain is built from TRBV9 and TRBJ2-1; D may be TRBD2 (5 bases). Germline V gene data show CDR1 as SGDLS and CDR2 as YYNGEE. Trimming took 0 bases from V and 7 from J, leaving 17 bases between them. The CDR3 consists of 16 residues.

The chain couples TRBV18 to TRBJ1-6; the D gene is possibly TRBD1 (5 bases). The V end was cut by 8 bases, the J end by 10 bases, with 21 bases between. Germline assignment: CDR1 KGHSH and CDR2 LQKENI. The CDR3 loop spans 15 amino acids. CDR3 bases: TGTGCCAGCCTATTATTACAGGTATGGGCCTCACCCCTCCACTTT. Its protein is CASLLLQVWASPLHF. The full variable domain, completed using reference TRBV18 and TRBJ1-6, is NAGVMQNPRHLVRRRGQEARLRCSPMKGHSHVYWYRQLPEEGLKFMVYLQKENIIDESGMPKERFSAEFPKEGPSILRIQQVVRGDSAAYFCASLLLQVWASPLHFGNGTRLTVT.

The CDR3 region is CASSLTGRSEETQYF. CDR3 nucleotide sequence: TGTGCCAGCAGCTTAACAGGGAGATCGGAAGAGACCCAGTACTTC. The J gene is TRBJ2-5, the V gene TRBV7-3, with TRBD2 as a possible D gene (5 bases). The length of the CDR3 is 15 residues. Between the trimmed V and J ends, which lost 0 bases and 3 bases, there was a span of 11 bases. Germline CDR1 reads SGHTA; CDR2 reads FQGTGA.

The chain carries TRBV10-1 and TRBJ1-2, with D maybe TRBD1 (6 bases). The germline V gene encodes CDR1 WNHNN and CDR2 SYGVQD (reference sequence). V lost 4 bases and J lost 8, with 14 bases in between. The CDR3 sequence is 13 residues long. CDR3: CASSAQGPVGYTF. The DNA of the CDR3 is TGCGCCAGCAGTGCGCAGGGGCCGGTCGGCTACACCTTC.

CDR3 nucleotides: TGTGCCAGCAGCTTATTTGGACTGATAACTGAAGCTTTCTTT. This translates into CASSLFGLITEAFF. The rearrangement joins TRBV7-9 to TRBJ1-1, with D unresolved. CDR1 and CDR2 from the germline V gene are SEHNR and FQNEAQ (reference sequence). The V and J ends lost 2 bases and 5 bases respectively, with 12 bases between them. CDR3 length: 14 residues.

The CDR3 nucleotides are TGCAGCGTTGACCAGAATCGCCTCGGGGGCGAGCAGTACTTC. As protein: CSVDQNRLGGEQYF. This chain links TRBV29-1 with TRBJ2-7, with D tentatively TRBD2 (6 bases). V was clipped by 3 bases and J by 6 bases, with 18 bases between them. Germline loops: CDR1 SQVTM, CDR2 ANQGSEA. This CDR3 has 14 amino acids.

This clone appeared once. The CDR3 region has the DNA TGTGCCAGCAGAGCTATTCAGGGGACTGAAGCTTTCTTT. Protein sequence: CASRAIQGTEAFF. J is TRBJ1-1 and V is TRBV27; TRBD1 might be the D (6 bases). V was shortened by 6 bases and J by 5 bases, with 13 bases between the two germline ends. Germline V gene data show CDR1 as MNHEY and CDR2 as SMNVEV (reference sequence). This CDR3 is built from 13 residues.

This chain uses TRBV7-9 with TRBJ1-2; D is perhaps TRBD1 (6 bases). V was clipped by 1 base and J by 5 bases, with 8 bases between them. The CDR3 length is 13 residues. The germline CDR1 and CDR2 sequences are SEHNR and FQNEAQ (reference sequence). The CDR3 sequence is CASSLGTEYGYTF. The CDR3 DNA reads TGTGCCAGCAGCTTAGGGACAGAGTATGGCTACACCTTC.

V is TRBV6-6 and J is TRBJ1-5, with D possibly TRBD1 on 6 matching bases. The CDR3 is made up of 14 amino acids. Germline CDR1 MNHNY, CDR2 SVGAGI (reference sequence). V was pared by 7 bases and J by 2 bases, with 12 bases between. The CDR3 here is CASIVAGGNQPQHF. CDR3 DNA: TGTGCCAGCATAGTGGCAGGGGGCAATCAGCCCCAGCATTTT.

The J gene is TRBJ2-3, the V gene TRBV19; tentatively, D is TRBD2 (6 bases). Germline V CDR1 and CDR2: LNHDA, SQIVND (reference sequence). Trimming shortened V by 2 bases and J by 4 bases, and 16 bases separated the two germline ends. CDR3 length equals 16 residues. The CDR3 DNA sequence: TGTGCCAGTAGTATAACTCGTGGGGGAGGAGCAGATACGCAGTATTTT. It translates to CASSITRGGGADTQYF.

V is TRBV11-2 and J is TRBJ2-7; 14 positions agree with TRBD2. This CDR3 has 14 residues. V lost 5 bases and J lost 6; bases outside the gene matches: 3. Germline-derived CDR1 and CDR2 are SGHAT and FQNNGV. The CDR3 loop reads CASSQTSGGAEQYF. The CDR3 DNA reads TGTGCCAGCAGCCAGACTAGCGGGGGGGCCGAGCAGTACTTC.

The rearrangement uses TRBV7-9 and TRBJ2-1, with 13 bases identical to TRBD2. The germline V gene encodes CDR1 SEHNR and CDR2 FQNEAQ (reference sequence). CDR3 length equals 16 residues. V was clipped by 8 bases and J by 8 bases; unmatched bases: 12. CDR3 sequence (DNA): TGTGCCAGCGCCTCCTGGACTAGCGGGAGCACGGATGAGCAGTTCTTC. It is translated as CASASWTSGSTDEQFF.

The chain combines TRBV5-1 with TRBJ2-5, with D perhaps matching TRBD2 (6 bases). Germline V gene sequence: CDR1 SGHRS, CDR2 YFSETQ. CDR3 size: 14 residues. V was pared by 3 bases and J by 2 bases, with 11 bases between. CDR3 region: CASSSYGTQETQYF. DNA of the CDR3: TGCGCCAGCAGCTCATACGGGACTCAAGAGACCCAGTACTTC.